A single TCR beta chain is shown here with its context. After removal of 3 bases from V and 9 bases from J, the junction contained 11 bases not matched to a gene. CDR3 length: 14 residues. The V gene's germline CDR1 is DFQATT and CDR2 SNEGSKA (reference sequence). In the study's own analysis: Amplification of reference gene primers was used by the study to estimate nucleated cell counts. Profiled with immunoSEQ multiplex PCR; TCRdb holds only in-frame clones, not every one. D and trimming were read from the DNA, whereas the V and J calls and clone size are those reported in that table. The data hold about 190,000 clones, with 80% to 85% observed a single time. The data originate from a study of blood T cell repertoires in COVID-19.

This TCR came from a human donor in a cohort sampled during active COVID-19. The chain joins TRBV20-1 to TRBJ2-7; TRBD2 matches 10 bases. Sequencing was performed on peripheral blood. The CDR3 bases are TGCAGTGCTAGTGCGGCTAGCGGGAGTAGGGTGCAGTACTTC. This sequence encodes CSASAASGSRVQYF.